The 28 T cell receptor beta chains below all came from one sample that was sequenced in a study of shared clonotypes between healthy human individuals. Using immunoSEQ multiplex PCR, the repertoire was profiled, and TCRdb retains in-frame clones only, with some absent. The data hold about 2 million clones, with about 94% observed a single time. CD45RO negativity and positive selection for CCR7 defined naive CD8 cells, a population that excluded terminally differentiated effector memory CD45RA+ cells. Material for sequencing was naive CD8+ T cells sorted from blood. These receptors originate from a man younger than 35 in good health.

This clone was seen just once. This chain links TRBV28 with TRBJ1-1; tentatively, D is TRBD1 (5 bases). The V end was cut by 3 bases, the J end by 1 base, with 15 bases between. The CDR3 sequence is 16 residues long. Germline CDR1 MDHEN, CDR2 SYDVKM. The CDR3 sequence: CASSFPRWGGNTEAFF. CDR3 bases: TGTGCCAGCAGTTTTCCTCGGTGGGGCGGGAACACTGAAGCTTTCTTT. Variable domain in full (rest from reference TRBV28 and TRBJ1-1): DVKVTQSSRYLVKRTGEKVFLECVQDMDHENMFWYRQDPGLGLRLIYFSYDVKMKEKGDIPEGYSVSREKKERFSLILESASTNQTSMYLCASSFPRWGGNTEAFFGQGTRLTVV.

The chain recombines TRBV2 with TRBJ2-2; D call uncertain. V lost 5 bases to trimming and J lost 7 bases, with 8 bases between them. Per germline, CDR1 SNHLY and CDR2 FYNNEI. This CDR3 is built from 12 residues. The CDR3 sequence: CASSFAFGELFF. As DNA, the CDR3 is TGTGCCAGCAGTTTTGCGTTCGGGGAGCTGTTTTTT.

The CDR3 region is CASERSVVISTDTQYF. For the CDR3, the DNA is TGTGCCAGCGAAAGAAGCGTGGTGATTAGCACAGATACGCAGTATTTT. The V call is TRBV2, the J call TRBJ2-3; D gene unclear. V lost 8 bases to trimming and J lost 0 bases, with 18 bases between them. Germline loops: CDR1 SNHLY, CDR2 FYNNEI. The CDR3 extends over 16 amino acids.

This chain links TRBV6-1 with TRBJ1-1; the D is unclear. Per germline, CDR1 MNHNS and CDR2 SASEGT. The germline V and J ends were trimmed by 0 bases and 1 base, with 12 bases remaining between them. The CDR3 totals 16 residues. As DNA, the CDR3 is TGTGCCAGCAGTGAAGCCCCAACCGTCGGGAACACTGAAGCTTTCTTT. It yields the protein CASSEAPTVGNTEAFF.

V gene TRBV4-1 combines with J gene TRBJ2-3; D tentatively reads TRBD1 or TRBD2 (7 bases each). The CDR3 runs to 16 residues. V lost 4 bases to trimming and J lost 11 bases, with 25 bases between them. Germline CDR1 and CDR2: MGHRA and YSYEKL. CDR3: CASSRDTGEGLVEQYF. The CDR3 region has the DNA TGCGCCAGCAGCCGAGACACAGGGGAGGGCCTAGTCGAGCAGTATTTT.

The chain couples TRBV12-5 to TRBJ2-5, with 10 bases lining up with TRBD2. Germline values: CDR1 LGHNT, CDR2 FRNRAP. V was clipped by 4 bases and J by 1 base; unmatched bases: 9. The CDR3 is 17 amino acids. CDR3 DNA: TGTGCTAGTGGTTCCACGTCTAGCGGGGGTGGCCAAGAGACCCAGTACTTC. This codes for CASGSTSSGGGQETQYF.

The chain has TRBV18 and TRBJ2-1; 10 nucleotides agree with TRBD2. This CDR3 region has 15 residues. V gave up 0 bases and J gave up 11 bases; unmatched junction bases: 7. Germline lookup yields CDR1 KGHSH and CDR2 LQKENI. The CDR3 loop reads CASSPPGLAPGQQFF. The CDR3 DNA is TGTGCCAGCTCACCACCGGGACTAGCGCCAGGTCAGCAGTTCTTC. Complete variable domain (other parts from reference TRBV18 and TRBJ2-1): NAGVMQNPRHLVRRRGQEARLRCSPMKGHSHVYWYRQLPEEGLKFMVYLQKENIIDESGMPKERFSAEFPKEGPSILRIQQVVRGDSAAYFCASSPPGLAPGQQFFGPGTRLTVL.

The chain is built from TRBV11-3 and TRBJ1-1; 7 nucleotides agree with TRBD1. The CDR3 loop spans 19 amino acids. V lost 1 base and J lost 5; bases outside the gene matches: 19. Germline CDR1 is SGHNT and CDR2 is YENEEA. The CDR3 region is CASSLVPGRDREGTTEAFF. CDR3 sequence (DNA): TGTGCCAGCAGCTTAGTCCCCGGCCGAGACAGGGAGGGGACAACTGAAGCTTTCTTT.

For the CDR3, the DNA is TGTGCCAGCAGTTTGGGCCAAGGGAACAATGAGCAGTTCTTC. Translation: CASSLGQGNNEQFF. The gene calls are TRBV28 and TRBJ2-1; no firm D call. Trimming left V 3 bases short and J 5 bases short, with 11 bases between. This CDR3 has 14 amino acids. Germline V CDR1 and CDR2: MDHEN, SYDVKM.

This chain links TRBV9 with TRBJ2-7; 9 nucleotides align to TRBD1. Germline loops: CDR1 SGDLS, CDR2 YYNGEE. Trimming removed 4 bases from V and 0 bases from J; junction bases left unmatched: 5. The CDR3 has 15 amino acids. CDR3 in amino acids: CASSKGTGRSYEQYF. CDR3 nucleotides: TGTGCCAGCAGCAAAGGGACAGGGCGCTCCTACGAGCAGTACTTC. The variable domain in full, completed from reference TRBV9 and TRBJ2-7, reads DSGVTQTPKHLITATGQRVTLRCSPRSGDLSVYWYQQSLDQGLQFLIQYYNGEERAKGNILERFSAQQFPDLHSELNLSSLELGDSALYFCASSKGTGRSYEQYFGPGTRLTVT.

As to this clone: Other DNA sequences in this specimen translate into the identical CDR3. The chain joins TRBV9 to TRBJ2-5; a possible D gene is TRBD2 (5 bases). The V gene lost 2 bases and the J gene lost 1 base, with 9 bases spanning the gap. There are 14 residues in the CDR3. Germline CDR1 is SGDLS and CDR2 is YYNGEE. In DNA, the CDR3 is TGTGCCAGCAGCGTCGGCGGACTCCAAGAGACCCAGTACTTC. It translates to CASSVGGLQETQYF.

V and J are TRBV19 and TRBJ1-5, with 9 bases that match TRBD1. Germline V CDR1 and CDR2: LNHDA, SQIVND (reference sequence). J was trimmed by 8 bases and V by 0 bases; bases with no gene match: 14. This CDR3 region has 18 residues. CDR3 in amino acids: CASSIDRRDRESWEPQHF. CDR3 DNA sequence: TGTGCCAGTAGTATAGATCGCCGGGACAGGGAGAGCTGGGAGCCCCAGCATTTT. Variable domain in full (rest from reference TRBV19 and TRBJ1-5): DGGITQSPKYLFRKEGQNVTLSCEQNLNHDAMYWYRQDPGQGLRLIYYSQIVNDFQKGDIAEGYSVSREKKESFPLTVTSAQKNPTAFYLCASSIDRRDRESWEPQHFGDGTRLSIL.

This chain joins TRBV19 and TRBJ2-1; 8 nucleotides align to TRBD2. This CDR3 is 17 amino acids long. CDR1 and CDR2 from the germline V gene are LNHDA and SQIVND (reference sequence). V lost 5 bases to trimming and J lost 8 bases; unmatched junction nucleotides: 17. The CDR3 DNA reads TGTGCCAGTAGTCTCAGACTGCCTACAGCGGGGGTGGATGAGCAGTTCTTC. Protein: CASSLRLPTAGVDEQFF.

V gene TRBV6-5 combines with J gene TRBJ1-5; weak D call: TRBD1 (5 bases). The CDR3 sequence is 14 residues long. Trimming took 5 bases from V and 4 from J, leaving 12 bases between them. Germline V gene data show CDR1 as MNHEY and CDR2 as SVGAGI. CDR3 nucleotides: TGTGCCAGCAGTCTGACAGTCTTGAATCAGCCCCAGCATTTT. Encoded protein: CASSLTVLNQPQHF.

J is TRBJ2-2 and V is TRBV19; 10 nucleotides align to TRBD1. The ends lost 3 bases at V and 6 bases at J; junction bases unmatched: 7. CDR3 length: 16 residues. Per germline, CDR1 LNHDA and CDR2 SQIVND (reference sequence). Written as DNA, the CDR3 is TGTGCCAGTAGTATTGGGACAGGGGTATATTCCGGGGAGCTGTTTTTT. This gives the protein CASSIGTGVYSGELFF. Using reference TRBV19 and TRBJ2-2 for the parts outside the CDR3, the full variable domain is DGGITQSPKYLFRKEGQNVTLSCEQNLNHDAMYWYRQDPGQGLRLIYYSQIVNDFQKGDIAEGYSVSREKKESFPLTVTSAQKNPTAFYLCASSIGTGVYSGELFFGEGSRLTVL.

The chain has TRBV14 and TRBJ2-1; 8 bases are shared with TRBD2. The CDR3 length is 16 residues. With V trimmed by 2 bases and J by 8 bases, 11 bases remained unmatched. Germline CDR1 reads SGHDN; CDR2 reads FVKESK. The CDR3, as DNA: TGTGCCAGCAGCCAACCACCGGGACTAGAGAGGTATGAGCAGTTCTTC. As protein: CASSQPPGLERYEQFF.

The chain combines TRBV2 with TRBJ1-2; the match to TRBD1 covers 7 bases. Trimming removed 5 bases from V and 6 bases from J; junction bases left unmatched: 6. This CDR3 comprises 13 residues. Germline CDR1 and CDR2: SNHLY and FYNNEI. CDR3 in amino acids: CASSPSGQDGYTF. DNA of the CDR3: TGTGCCAGCAGTCCCTCCGGACAGGATGGCTACACCTTC.

The chain employs TRBV5-4 and TRBJ2-3, with D possibly matching TRBD2 (6 bases). The CDR3 is 16 residues long. Germline V gives CDR1 SGHNT, CDR2 YYREEE (reference sequence). The V gene lost 6 bases and the J gene lost 0 bases, with 17 bases spanning the gap. This CDR3 is CASTWGGLPSTDTQYF. DNA of the CDR3: TGTGCCAGCACCTGGGGAGGTCTCCCTAGCACAGATACGCAGTATTTT.

The CDR3 DNA reads TGCGCCAGCATAGAAACAGGGCTAACTGGAAACACCATATATTTT. This codes for CASIETGLTGNTIYF. V and J are TRBV5-1 and TRBJ1-3; a possible D gene is TRBD1 (6 bases). The CDR3 runs to 15 residues. The V end lost 6 bases, the J end lost 2 bases, and 15 bases lay between the germline ends. CDR1 is SGHRS, CDR2 YFSETQ, per germline.

This chain uses TRBV5-5 with TRBJ2-1; 7 bases are shared with TRBD1. The germline CDR1 and CDR2 sequences are SGHKS and YYEKEE (reference sequence). V dropped 0 bases and J dropped 6; count of bases not matched to a gene: 12. The CDR3 is 17 amino acids. CDR3 sequence reads: CASSLADRAPLFNEQFF. The CDR3 nucleotides are TGTGCCAGCAGCTTGGCCGACAGGGCCCCTCTGTTCAATGAGCAGTTCTTC.

The chain joins TRBV7-9 to TRBJ1-2; D remains unclear. V shed 2 bases and J shed 6 bases, with 16 bases lying between them. The CDR3 covers 15 residues. CDR1 and CDR2 (germline): SEHNR, FQNEAQ (reference sequence). This CDR3 reads CASSLHTAPLDGYTF. The DNA for the CDR3 is TGTGCCAGCAGCTTACATACAGCCCCCCTTGATGGCTACACCTTC.

The rearrangement uses TRBV7-9 and TRBJ2-1, with D perhaps matching TRBD1 or TRBD2 (6 bases each). This CDR3 has 13 residues. Germline assignment: CDR1 SEHNR and CDR2 FQNEAQ (reference sequence). V lost 2 bases and J 10 bases, leaving 12 bases between the germline ends. CDR3 coding DNA: TGTGCCAGCAGCTTAATTGAGGGGGGCGAGCAGTTCTTC. It encodes CASSLIEGGEQFF.

The J gene is TRBJ2-3, the V gene TRBV4-3, with D possibly matching TRBD2 (6 bases). CDR3 length: 18 residues. CDR1 is LGHNA, CDR2 YSLEER, per germline. V was cut by 1 base and J by 1 base, with 18 bases left in between. CDR3 amino acids: CASSQAGRGVEGTDTQYF. Written as DNA, the CDR3 is TGCGCCAGCAGCCAAGCGGGGCGGGGAGTCGAAGGCACAGATACGCAGTATTTT.

The chain joins TRBV7-9 to TRBJ2-3, with TRBD1 as a possible D gene (7 bases). V lost 5 bases to trimming and J lost 3 bases, with 18 bases between them. CDR1 and CDR2 (germline): SEHNR, FQNEAQ (reference sequence). The CDR3 spans 16 residues. CDR3 nucleotide sequence: TGTGCCAGCAGCCCAGGGGCGGAGGGGGCTACAGATACGCAGTATTTT. Its protein is CASSPGAEGATDTQYF.

About this clone: The same CDR3 also results from other DNA sequences found in this sample. The CDR3 DNA reads TGCAGTGCTAGAAGCTACGAGCAGTACTTC. Its translation is CSARSYEQYF. V and J are TRBV20-1 and TRBJ2-7; D not certain. Trimming removed 2 bases at V and 3 bases at J, with 2 bases between. CDR3 size: 10 residues. Germline CDR1 and CDR2: DFQATT and SNEGSKA (reference sequence).

The J gene is TRBJ2-7, the V gene TRBV9, with 7 bases identical to TRBD1. V shed 4 bases and J 4 bases; nucleotides not matched to a gene: 5. The germline CDR1 and CDR2 sequences are SGDLS and YYNGEE. The CDR3 covers 13 residues. For the CDR3, the DNA is TGTGCCAGCAGCCGGGACAGTCTTTACGAGCAGTACTTC. Amino acid sequence: CASSRDSLYEQYF.

The V gene is TRBV18, the J gene TRBJ2-7, with D uncertain. V shed 1 base and J shed 2 bases, with 9 bases lying between them. Per the germline V gene, CDR1 is KGHSH and CDR2 is LQKENI. CDR3 length: 14 amino acids. CDR3 DNA sequence: TGTGCCAGCTCACCACTAGGGTTTCCCTACGAGCAGTACTTC. Translation gives CASSPLGFPYEQYF.

V is TRBV2 and J is TRBJ1-2; tentatively, D is TRBD1 (6 bases). The germline V gene encodes CDR1 SNHLY and CDR2 FYNNEI. Trimming removed 3 bases from V and 8 bases from J, with 16 bases in between. CDR3 length: 14 residues. CDR3 DNA sequence: TGTGCCAGCAGTGACGGTTACAGGGCAGACGGCTACACCTTC. This encodes CASSDGYRADGYTF.